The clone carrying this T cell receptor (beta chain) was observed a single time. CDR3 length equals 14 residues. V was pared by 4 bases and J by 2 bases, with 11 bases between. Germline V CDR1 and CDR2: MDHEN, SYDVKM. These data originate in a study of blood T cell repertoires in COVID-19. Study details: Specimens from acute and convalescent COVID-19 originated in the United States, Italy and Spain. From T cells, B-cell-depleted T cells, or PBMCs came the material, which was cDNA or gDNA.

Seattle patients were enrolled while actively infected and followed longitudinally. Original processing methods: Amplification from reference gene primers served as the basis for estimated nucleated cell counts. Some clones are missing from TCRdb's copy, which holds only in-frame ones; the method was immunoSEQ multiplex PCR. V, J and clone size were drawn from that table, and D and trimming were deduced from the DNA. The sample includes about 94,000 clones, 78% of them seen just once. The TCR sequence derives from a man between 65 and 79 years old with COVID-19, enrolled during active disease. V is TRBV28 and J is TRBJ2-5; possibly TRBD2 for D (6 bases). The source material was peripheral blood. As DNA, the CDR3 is TGTGCCAGCAGTTATTGGACTAATCAAGAGACCCAGTACTTC. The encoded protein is CASSYWTNQETQYF.